This T cell receptor beta chain was sequenced for a study of T cells in Graves' hyperthyroidism and ophthalmopathy. Points from the study as a whole: Most clonotypes expanded in thyroid above 0.001 were likewise present in blood.

This clonotype was recorded many times. The antigen is not known. Germline-derived CDR1 and CDR2 are SGHTA and FQGNSA. The CDR3 contains 14 residues. V gave up 2 bases and J gave up 8 bases, with 12 bases separating them. Stable hyperthyroidism: no ophthalmopathy progression over 18 months of follow-up. Patients aged 18 to 65 had newly diagnosed hyperthyroidism of under 2 months' duration. Clinical symptoms, serum thyroxine and TRAb, thyroid ultrasound and orbital computed tomography were used for the diagnoses. Amplified TCR beta CDR3 regions derived from RNA transcripts. The study used the HTBI primer set for a first-round RT-PCR of the TCR CDR3. TCRdb used MiXCR to reprocess the multiplex PCR reads, holding one entry per CDR3 protein. The table shows over 700,000 distinct CDR3 sequences, with just over 35% occurring only once.

Sequencing input: blood. This chain connects TRBV7-2 to TRBJ1-4; a weak D match, TRBD1 (5 bases). The TCR originated in a woman aged 40 to 49 with Graves' hyperthyroidism. CDR3 in DNA: TGTGCCAGCAGCTTAACCCCGCGGGGGGAAAAACTGTTTTTT. This translates into CASSLTPRGEKLFF.